The rows below give T cell receptor beta chains drawn from one sample of a study of a mutant IDH1 vaccine in newly diagnosed glioma. Sequenced by immunoSEQ multiplex PCR; TCRdb stores in-frame clones only, minus some. Of approximately 24,000 clones in the sample, about 77% are singletons; the top ten hold less than 9.5%. The antigens for these receptors are not known. Here the sequenced sample was PBMCs, taken from a glioma patient whose treatment included an IDH1 peptide vaccine. The receptors originated from a man aged 35 to 55 with glioma. Each CDR3 is given with its conserved first and last residue. A D gene is named only where the DNA matches it firmly. Clone sizes are given selectively: once, few, many, or a class where the clone is expanded.

TRBV5-1,.,.,TRBJ1-2,CASSLDTANYGYTF,TGCGCCAGCAGCTTGGACACCGCGAACTATGGCTACACCTTC
TRBV5-8,.,TRBD2,TRBJ2-3,CASRLTPGLAGKFPHTQYF,TGTGCCAGCAGGTTGACCCCGGGACTAGCGGGAAAGTTTCCGCATACGCAGTATTTT
TRBV6-1,.,TRBD2,TRBJ2-5,CASSALAIQETQYF,TGTGCCAGCAGTGCACTAGCGATCCAAGAGACCCAGTACTTC
TRBV19,once,.,TRBJ2-7,CASSNSYEQYF,TGTGCCAGTAGTAATTCCTACGAGCAGTACTTC
TRBV9,few,.,TRBJ1-2,CASSVGPGLSYTF,TGTGCCAGCAGCGTAGGTCCGGGATTGAGCTACACCTTC
TRBV29-1,few,.,TRBJ1-5,CSAGGGLGQPQHF,TGCAGCGCCGGGGGGGGGCTTGGTCAGCCCCAGCATTTT
TRBV2,.,.,TRBJ2-3,CASIRSEGEDTQYF,TGTGCCTCTATAAGGTCGGAGGGAGAAGATACGCAGTATTTT
TRBV5-1,.,TRBD1,TRBJ1-1,CASGSTGGNTEAFF,TGCGCCAGCGGATCCACAGGGGGCAACACTGAAGCTTTCTTT
TRBV7-9,few,.,TRBJ2-2,CASTILRVITGELFF,TGTGCCAGCACAATCCTAAGGGTAATCACCGGGGAGCTGTTTTTT
TRBV19,.,TRBD1,TRBJ1-3,CASSIARDRISGNTIYF,TGTGCCAGTAGTATAGCCCGGGACAGAATCTCTGGAAACACCATATATTTT
TRBV5-8,.,.,TRBJ2-7,CASSLQTVGTGGYF,TGTGCCAGCAGCTTGCAAACGGTGGGCACCGGTGGGTACTTC
TRBV6-5,.,.,TRBJ1-1,CASISSGDLTEAFF,TGTGCCAGCATATCTTCGGGTGATCTCACTGAAGCTTTCTTT
TRBV11-2,.,.,TRBJ2-3,CASSSWTRPRPDTQYF,TGTGCCAGCAGCTCATGGACTCGCCCAAGACCAGATACGCAGTATTTT
TRBV4-3,.,.,TRBJ2-1,CASSQEVGFHNQPEQFF,TGCGCCAGCAGCCAAGAAGTTGGATTTCACAACCAGCCTGAGCAGTTCTTC
TRBV5-4,.,.,TRBJ2-1,CASSLGGSSYNEQFF,TGTGCCAGCAGCTTGGGAGGGAGCTCCTACAATGAGCAGTTCTTC
TRBV7-9,.,TRBD2,TRBJ2-3,CASSTRILAGLTDTQYF,TGTGCCAGCAGCACACGCATACTAGCGGGACTCACAGATACGCAGTATTTT
TRBV12-5,.,.,TRBJ2-1,CASGFSTTYNEQFF,TGTGCTAGTGGCTTCTCCACTACGTACAATGAGCAGTTCTTC
TRBV5-6,.,.,TRBJ1-6,CASSLDVGRITSPLHF,TGTGCCAGCAGCTTGGATGTGGGGAGGATTACTTCACCCCTCCACTTT
TRBV7-9,.,TRBD1,TRBJ1-1,CASSPDRPGTEAFF,TGTGCCAGCAGCCCGGACAGGCCGGGGACTGAAGCTTTCTTT
TRBV11-3,.,.,TRBJ2-2,CASSTRVSAGELFF,TGTGCCAGCAGCACAAGGGTGTCTGCCGGGGAGCTGTTTTTT
TRBV29-1,once,TRBD1,TRBJ2-1,CSVEVGTGRGEQFF,TGCAGCGTTGAAGTGGGGACAGGAAGAGGTGAGCAGTTCTTC
TRBV6-5,.,.,TRBJ2-3,CASNNRADTQYF,TGTGCCAGCAACAATCGAGCAGATACGCAGTATTTT
TRBV9,.,TRBD1,TRBJ2-1,CASSAGQGGDEQFF,TGTGCCAGCAGCGCGGGACAGGGGGGCGATGAGCAGTTCTTC
TRBV7-6,once,TRBD2,TRBJ2-3,CASSLGSGRLAANTQYF,TGTGCCAGCAGCTTAGGGTCTGGACGACTAGCGGCAAATACGCAGTATTTT
TRBV30,.,.,TRBJ1-2,CACTFWGGYTF,TGTGCCTGTACCTTCTGGGGAGGCTACACCTTC
TRBV27,.,.,TRBJ2-1,CASRQGGGPSYNEQFF,TGTGCCAGCAGACAGGGCGGCGGTCCCTCCTACAATGAGCAGTTCTTC